This TCR beta chain emerged from a study of blood T cell repertoires in COVID-19. Unmatched junction bases numbered 12, after V lost 6 bases and J lost 7 bases. CDR3 length: 17 amino acids. Germline CDR1 and CDR2: LNHDA and SQIVND (reference sequence). Original handling: Using reference gene primer amplification, nucleated cell counts were estimated. This table comes from immunoSEQ multiplex PCR, and its TCRdb copy is limited to in-frame clones, with some not included. V and J calls and clone size come straight from that table; D and trimming were deduced from the DNA. Among roughly 260,000 clones listed, around nine tenths were seen once. In Seattle, patients joined the study during active infection and were tracked longitudinally.

The receptor comes from a woman aged 25 to 45 with COVID-19, enrolled during active disease. The sample taken for sequencing was peripheral blood. V usage is TRBV19 and J usage is TRBJ2-1; TRBD2 aligns across 13 bases. The CDR3 here is CASSRTSGSTSGNEQFF. CDR3 sequence (DNA): TGTGCCAGTAGCCGGACTAGCGGGAGTACGAGTGGAAATGAGCAGTTCTTC.